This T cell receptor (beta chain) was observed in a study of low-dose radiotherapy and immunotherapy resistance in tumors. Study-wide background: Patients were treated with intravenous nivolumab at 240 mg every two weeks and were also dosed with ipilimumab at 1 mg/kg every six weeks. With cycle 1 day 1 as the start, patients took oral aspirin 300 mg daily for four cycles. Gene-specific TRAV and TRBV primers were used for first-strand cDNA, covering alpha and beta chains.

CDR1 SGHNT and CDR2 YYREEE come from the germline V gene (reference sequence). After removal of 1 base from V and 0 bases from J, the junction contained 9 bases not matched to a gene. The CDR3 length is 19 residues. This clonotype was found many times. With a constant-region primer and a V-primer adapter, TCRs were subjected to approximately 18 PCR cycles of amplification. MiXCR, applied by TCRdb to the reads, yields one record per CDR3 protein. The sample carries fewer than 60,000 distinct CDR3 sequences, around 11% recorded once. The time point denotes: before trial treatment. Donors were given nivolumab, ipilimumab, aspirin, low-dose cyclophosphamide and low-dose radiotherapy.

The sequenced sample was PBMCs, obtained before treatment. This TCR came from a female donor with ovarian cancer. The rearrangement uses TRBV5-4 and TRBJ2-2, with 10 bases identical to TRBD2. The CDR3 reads CASSLSLLAGGSNTGELFF. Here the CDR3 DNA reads TGTGCCAGCAGCTTGTCTCTCTTAGCGGGGGGATCGAACACCGGGGAGCTGTTTTTT.